This TCR beta chain stems from a study of blood T cells in healthy people across ages. This clonotype was seen ten or more times. No antigen is known for it. The length of the CDR3 is 15 residues. The germline gives CDR1 DFQATT, CDR2 SNEGSKA (reference sequence). The ends were cut back, 4 bases at V and 2 bases at J, with 15 bases in the middle. Together with a sample-barcoded 5' primer, a J-beta primer mix was included in a second PCR lasting roughly 6 to 12 cycles. The authors tagged each cDNA molecule using a template-switch adaptor with 12 random nucleotides. Every sample produced at least 2.5 million CDR3-containing paired-end reads. TCRdb called the 5' RACE reads again in MiXCR, with one record for every CDR3 protein. The sample has about 620,000 distinct CDR3 sequences, roughly 21% seen once. Study-level results: Across samples, TCR beta diversity tracked strongly with naive T cell percentage.

V is TRBV20-1 and J is TRBJ2-1; either TRBD1 or TRBD2 may supply D (5 bases each). The receptor was derived from a man aged 65 to 85 in good health. Specimen: blood. Here the CDR3 reads CSAKVGLAAYNEQFF. For the CDR3, the DNA is TGCAGTGCTAAAGTGGGGCTAGCTGCCTACAATGAGCAGTTCTTC.